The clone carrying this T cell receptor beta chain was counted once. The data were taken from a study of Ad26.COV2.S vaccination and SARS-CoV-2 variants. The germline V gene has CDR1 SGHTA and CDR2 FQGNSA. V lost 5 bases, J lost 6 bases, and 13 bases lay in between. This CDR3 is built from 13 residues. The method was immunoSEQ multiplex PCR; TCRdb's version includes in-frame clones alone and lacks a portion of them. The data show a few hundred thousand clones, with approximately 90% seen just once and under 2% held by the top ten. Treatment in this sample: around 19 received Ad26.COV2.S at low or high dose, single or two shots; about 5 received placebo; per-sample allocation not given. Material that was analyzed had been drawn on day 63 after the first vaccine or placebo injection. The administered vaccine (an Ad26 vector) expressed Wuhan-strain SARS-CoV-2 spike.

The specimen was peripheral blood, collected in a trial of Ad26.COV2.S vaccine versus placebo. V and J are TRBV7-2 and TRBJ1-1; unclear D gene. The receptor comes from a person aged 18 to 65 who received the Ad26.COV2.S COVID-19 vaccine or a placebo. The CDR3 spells CASSPADFSEAFF. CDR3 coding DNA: TGTGCCAGCAGCCCGGCGGATTTCTCTGAAGCTTTCTTT.